The TCR beta chain described here comes from a study of T cells after yellow fever vaccination. About the study: Low-cell-number fractions underwent preparation using SMART-Seq v4 Ultra Low Input. Study-wide results and limits: Few clonotypes appeared in both CD4 and CD8 compartments. Though weaker, the secondary response peaked faster, on day 5 versus 15.

The CDR3 covers 16 residues. Trimming took 0 bases from V and 2 from J; bases not matched to a gene: 5. The germline gives CDR1 SGHRS, CDR2 YFSETQ. This clonotype was seen repeatedly, ten times or more. What it binds is unknown. Production of TCR cDNA was by 5'RACE template switching, which also added a universal primer site and UMIs. TCRdb redid the calling of the 5' RACE reads with MiXCR, one entry per CDR3 protein. The sample shows around 150,000 distinct CDR3 sequences, 6% to 7.5% of them seen only once. Sequences were derived from CD4+ T cells sorted from PBMCs, sampled more than 4 days after the first yellow fever vaccination. The rearrangement uses TRBV5-1 and TRBJ2-3, with 8 bases matching TRBD2. The clonotype comes from a man younger than 35 who received the YFV17D yellow fever vaccine. CDR3 nucleotides: TGCGCCAGCAGCTTGGTAGCGGGGAGGCCCACAGATACGCAGTATTTT. Translation: CASSLVAGRPTDTQYF.